This TCR beta chain was sequenced for a study of blood T cells in healthy people across ages. General study findings and limits: TCR beta diversity per million T cells fell roughly linearly with age.

Alongside a J-beta primer mix, a sample-barcoded 5' primer served in a second PCR lasting about 7 to 12 cycles. TCRdb independently ran MiXCR on the 5' RACE reads; one entry per CDR3 protein. The data contain 1.5 million to 2 million distinct CDR3 sequences, roughly 27% of them singletons. Worth noting for this clonotype: Its antigen is not known. Relative to the germline gene, one junction end is altered; a read error may explain this.

The germline CDR1 and CDR2 sequences are MNHEY and SMNVEV (reference sequence). This CDR3 contains 14 residues. The J gene is TRBJ1-5, the V gene TRBV27, with D possibly TRBD1 on 5 matching bases. Sequenced: blood. The TCR comes from a woman aged 25 to 39 in good health. The CDR3 DNA reads TGTGCCAGCAGTTTAAGAGGGACGAATCACCCCCAGCATTTT. Residues: CASSLRGTNHPQHF.